What follows are 28 T cell receptor beta chains derived from one specimen sequenced in a study of blood T cell repertoires in COVID-19. The repertoire was sequenced with immunoSEQ multiplex PCR; TCRdb's copy has only in-frame clones and lacks some. This sample yields 200,000 to 250,000 clones, of which less than 90% are seen a single time; approximately 20% belongs to the top ten. Sequencing was performed on peripheral blood. The receptors originated from a man between 25 and 39 years old with active or convalescent COVID-19.

In its sample, this clone was seen many times. J is TRBJ2-1 and V is TRBV28; 11 bases are a match to TRBD2. With V trimmed by 5 bases and J by 8 bases, 5 bases remained unmatched. The CDR3 consists of 14 residues. Germline assignment: CDR1 MDHEN and CDR2 SYDVKM. The DNA of the CDR3 is TGTGCCAGCAGTACTAGCGGGAGACGACATGAGCAGTTCTTC. Amino acids: CASSTSGRRHEQFF.

This clone has more than one count but fewer than ten. The chain uses TRBV18 and TRBJ1-1; D unclear. The CDR3 contains 14 residues. In germline, CDR1 is KGHSH, CDR2 LQKENI. Trimming shortened V by 3 bases and J by 3 bases, and 11 bases separated the two germline ends. The CDR3 sequence is CASSPPSGYTEAFF. DNA of the CDR3: TGTGCCAGCTCACCGCCATCGGGATACACTGAAGCTTTCTTT.

This clone appeared once. The chain carries TRBV7-2 and TRBJ1-2; D is possibly TRBD1 (5 bases). The CDR3 is 13 residues long. Germline-derived CDR1 and CDR2 are SGHTA and FQGNSA. V was shortened by 5 bases and J by 6 bases, with 13 bases between the two germline ends. CDR3 amino acids: CASSLSGRDGYTF. The CDR3, as DNA: TGTGCCAGCAGCCTAAGTGGCAGGGATGGCTACACCTTC.

This clone has just one count. The V and J genes are TRBV19 and TRBJ1-4; 11 bases map to TRBD1. Trimming at V came to 2 bases and at J to 8 bases, leaving 10 bases not matched to a gene. The CDR3 length is 17 residues. Germline V lookup: CDR1 LNHDA, CDR2 SQIVND (reference sequence). CDR3: CASSIMDRGPGGEKLFF. The CDR3 DNA reads TGTGCCAGTAGTATAATGGACAGGGGGCCGGGTGGGGAAAAACTGTTTTTT.

In this sample, this clone turned up once. The V and J genes are TRBV7-2 and TRBJ1-1, with D tentatively TRBD1 (6 bases). Between the trimmed V and J ends, which lost 7 bases and 2 bases, there was a span of 17 bases. The V gene's germline CDR1 is SGHTA and CDR2 FQGNSA. CDR3 length equals 15 residues. The CDR3 sequence: CASTPGGLRNTEAFF. The CDR3 DNA sequence: TGTGCCAGCACCCCCGGGGGGCTGAGAAACACTGAAGCTTTCTTT.

This chain links TRBV11-3 with TRBJ1-1; D ambiguous. This CDR3 spans 13 amino acids. Per germline, CDR1 SGHNT and CDR2 YENEEA. V lost 7 bases, J lost 5 bases, and 14 bases lay in between. Written as DNA, the CDR3 is TGTGCCAGCAAGCTGACGGGTTGGACTGAAGCTTTCTTT. This translates into CASKLTGWTEAFF.

The rearrangement joins TRBV4-3 to TRBJ1-6, with a weak D call TRBD1 (5 bases). This CDR3 has 15 amino acids. Between the trimmed V and J ends, which lost 0 bases and 11 bases, there was a span of 14 bases. Germline loops: CDR1 LGHNA, CDR2 YSLEER. The CDR3 nucleotides read TGCGCCAGCAGCCAAGACCATGGGGGAGGCGCACCCCTCCACTTT. Protein: CASSQDHGGGAPLHF.

This chain links TRBV7-2 with TRBJ2-5, with 8 bases fitting TRBD1. V gave up 5 bases and J gave up 2 bases; unmatched junction bases: 1. CDR1 is SGHTA and CDR2 is FQGNSA in the germline V gene. The CDR3 runs to 13 residues. CDR3 region: CASSRDRQETQYF. CDR3 DNA sequence: TGTGCCAGCAGCAGGGACAGGCAAGAGACCCAGTACTTC.

The chain recombines TRBV6-1 with TRBJ1-5; 8 nucleotides agree with TRBD1. J gave up 5 bases and V 0 bases, and 9 bases lay outside the gene matches. CDR1 and CDR2 (germline): MNHNS, SASEGT. The CDR3 sequence is 17 residues long. The DNA for the CDR3 is TGTGCCAGCAGTGAAGCTGTGGGGGCAGGGGGCGATCAGCCCCAGCATTTT. It translates to CASSEAVGAGGDQPQHF.

The CDR3 coding sequence is TGTGCCAGTAGTATACGGGGGAGAGGCACTGAAGCTTTCTTT. It encodes CASSIRGRGTEAFF. This chain uses TRBV19 with TRBJ1-1, with D perhaps matching TRBD1 (5 bases). The CDR3 extends over 14 amino acids. Trimming pared 2 bases from V and 4 bases from J, leaving 11 bases between. CDR1 and CDR2 from the germline V gene are LNHDA and SQIVND (reference sequence).

V gene TRBV7-2 combines with J gene TRBJ1-5, with TRBD1 matching over 8 bases. This CDR3 contains 15 residues. The germline V gene encodes CDR1 SGHTA and CDR2 FQGNSA. The V segment lost 3 bases and the J segment 7 bases; nucleotides outside the gene matches: 8. CDR3 DNA sequence: TGTGCCAGCAGCTTCGACGGACAGGGCGGGCAGCCCCAGCATTTT. Protein sequence: CASSFDGQGGQPQHF.

V is TRBV29-1 and J is TRBJ2-1; D is undetermined. Germline V gene sequence: CDR1 SQVTM, CDR2 ANQGSEA. This CDR3 has 13 residues. Trimming stripped 3 bases from V and 4 bases from J, with 10 bases between. The CDR3 region has the DNA TGCAGCGTTGACCAGTACGGGTACAATGAGCAGTTCTTC. This gives the protein CSVDQYGYNEQFF.

The chain carries TRBV6-1 and TRBJ1-6, with D perhaps TRBD1 (5 bases). CDR3 size: 14 residues. V lost 10 bases and J lost 4, with 14 bases in between. In germline, CDR1 is MNHNS, CDR2 SASEGT. In DNA form, the CDR3 reads TGTGCCAACCGCGGGGCGGCTTATAATTCACCCCTCCACTTT. This translates into CANRGAAYNSPLHF.

This rearrangement joins TRBV6-2 or TRBV6-3 to TRBJ1-1, with TRBD1 as a possible D gene (5 bases). In germline, CDR1 is MNHEY, CDR2 SVGEGT. CDR3 size: 14 residues. Between the trimmed V and J ends, which lost 6 bases and 2 bases, there was a span of 13 bases. The CDR3 bases are TGTGCCAGCAGCCCCGCGGGACGAAACACTGAAGCTTTCTTT. Its translation: CASSPAGRNTEAFF.

The CDR3 nucleotides read TGTGCCAGCAGCGTAGCGGGGGGCCGGAACGAGCAGTACTTC. Translating it yields CASSVAGGRNEQYF. V gene TRBV9 combines with J gene TRBJ2-7; perhaps TRBD2 as D (7 bases). CDR3 size: 14 residues. Germline CDR1 is SGDLS and CDR2 is YYNGEE. Between the trimmed V and J ends, which lost 0 bases and 5 bases, there was a span of 12 bases.

This clone was detected only a few times. The rearrangement joins TRBV5-5 to TRBJ2-1; 7 positions agree with TRBD2. Germline V CDR1 and CDR2: SGHKS, YYEKEE (reference sequence). The CDR3 loop spans 15 amino acids. V gave up 4 bases and J gave up 0 bases; unmatched junction bases: 4. CDR3 sequence reads: CASSTRTSSYNEQFF. CDR3 nucleotides: TGTGCCAGCAGCACCCGGACTAGCTCCTACAATGAGCAGTTCTTC.

The V and J genes are TRBV5-6 and TRBJ2-7; D perhaps matches TRBD2 (5 bases). V was pared by 4 bases and J by 0 bases, with 8 bases between. There are 13 residues in the CDR3. Germline V gives CDR1 SGHDT, CDR2 YYEEEE. The CDR3 coding sequence is TGTGCCAGCAGCGGCCGGGACTCCTACGAGCAGTACTTC. Residues: CASSGRDSYEQYF.

The gene calls are TRBV6-6 and TRBJ2-7; TRBD2 might be the D (6 bases). Germline V lookup: CDR1 MNHNY, CDR2 SVGAGI (reference sequence). The CDR3 loop spans 14 amino acids. V was pared by 6 bases and J by 1 base, with 13 bases between. CDR3 region: CASRAGIGSYEQYF. CDR3 nucleotide sequence: TGTGCCAGCAGGGCGGGAATTGGGTCCTACGAGCAGTACTTC.

This clone was recorded only once. J is TRBJ2-2 and V is TRBV30; TRBD1 matches 8 bases. The ends lost 8 bases at V and 0 bases at J; junction bases unmatched: 2. CDR1 and CDR2 (germline): GTSNPN, SVGIG (reference sequence). The length of the CDR3 is 13 residues. This CDR3 reads CAGGQANTGELFF. In DNA form, the CDR3 reads TGTGCCGGGGGACAGGCGAACACCGGGGAGCTGTTTTTT.

The sample holds one count of this clone. The chain carries TRBV4-1 and TRBJ1-2, with D maybe TRBD1 (6 bases). Trimming removed 1 base from V and 3 bases from J, with 18 bases in between. This CDR3 region has 17 residues. Per germline, CDR1 MGHRA and CDR2 YSYEKL. The CDR3: CASSQVQQGAGDYGYTF. The CDR3 DNA sequence: TGCGCCAGCAGCCAAGTGCAGCAGGGAGCAGGGGACTATGGCTACACCTTC.

The chain carries TRBV3-1 (or the pseudogene TRBV3-2) and TRBJ2-3; possible D gene TRBD2, 5 bases. This CDR3 has 15 residues. Germline V gene sequence: CDR1 LGHDT, CDR2 YNNKEL (reference sequence). V was shortened by 1 base and J by 5 bases, with 13 bases between the two germline ends. This chain's CDR3 is CASSQAASSGDTQYF. As DNA, the CDR3 is TGTGCCAGCAGCCAAGCCGCTTCCAGCGGAGATACGCAGTATTTT.

This sequence joins TRBV18 and TRBJ2-3, with D possibly TRBD2 on 6 matching bases. This CDR3 region has 15 residues. Germline CDR1 is KGHSH and CDR2 is LQKENI. The V end was cut by 3 bases, the J end by 6 bases, with 16 bases between. CDR3 in DNA: TGTGCCAGCTCACCTCGCCCCGGAGGGTTGGATACGCAGTATTTT. Amino acids: CASSPRPGGLDTQYF.

The rearrangement uses TRBV28 and TRBJ1-2; 7 nucleotides agree with TRBD1. This CDR3 comprises 14 residues. CDR1 and CDR2 from the germline V gene are MDHEN and SYDVKM. Trimming cost V 7 bases and J 3 bases; bases outside gene matches: 8. The CDR3 coding sequence is TGTGCCAGCACCCCCGGGACAGTCCACTATGGCTACACCTTC. Translation: CASTPGTVHYGYTF.

The rearrangement joins TRBV30 to TRBJ1-6; 7 nucleotides agree with TRBD1. With V trimmed by 4 bases and J by 7 bases, 7 bases remained unmatched. The CDR3 spans 14 residues. Germline V gives CDR1 GTSNPN, CDR2 SVGIG (reference sequence). CDR3 amino acids: CAWTQGGENSPLHF. The DNA for the CDR3 is TGTGCCTGGACGCAGGGGGGTGAGAATTCACCCCTCCACTTT.

On this clone itself: In the same sample, other DNA sequences code for this CDR3. The chain carries TRBV12-3 or TRBV12-4 and TRBJ2-1, with D hard to call. V lost 6 bases, J lost 4 bases, and 4 bases lay in between. The CDR3 contains 11 residues. CDR3: CASSLYNEQFF. In DNA, the CDR3 is TGTGCCAGCAGCCTTTACAATGAGCAGTTCTTC.

This clone was seen more than once but under ten times. The CDR3 DNA reads as TGCGCCAGCAGCCTTATAGCGGAGGGGAGCGCAGATACGCAGTATTTT. Translation: CASSLIAEGSADTQYF. The chain uses TRBV4-1 and TRBJ2-3; the D gene is possibly TRBD2 (6 bases). The CDR3 length is 16 residues. Trimming removed 4 bases from V and 4 bases from J, with 18 bases in between. CDR1 is MGHRA, CDR2 YSYEKL, per germline.

This chain uses TRBV6-2 or TRBV6-3 with TRBJ2-1, with 11 bases lining up with TRBD2. The V and J ends lost 6 bases and 8 bases, in that order; junction bases with no gene match: 9. CDR1 MNHEY and CDR2 SVGEGT come from the germline V gene. This CDR3 has 15 amino acids. The CDR3 loop is CASSPGVAGGHEQFF. Written as DNA, the CDR3 is TGTGCCAGCAGCCCGGGGGTAGCGGGGGGGCATGAGCAGTTCTTC.

The CDR3 region is CASSQETGDQPQHF. Written as DNA, the CDR3 is TGCGCCAGCAGCCAAGAGACAGGGGACCAGCCCCAGCATTTT. This chain uses TRBV4-1 with TRBJ1-5; 8 bases fit TRBD1. The J segment lost 7 bases and the V segment lost 0 bases, leaving 2 bases of the junction unmatched. Germline lookup yields CDR1 MGHRA and CDR2 YSYEKL. CDR3 length: 14 residues.